The 14 T cell receptor beta chains below were found in one sample sequenced in a study of T cell changes during pregnancy in multiple sclerosis. Produced via immunoSEQ multiplex PCR; TCRdb's table is partial and in-frame only. The sample carries 60,000 to 75,000 clones, roughly 93% recorded once. The sequencing here drew on peripheral blood, taken in the third trimester of pregnancy. The receptor set was obtained from a female donor with multiple sclerosis, enrolled in a pregnancy study.

The chain has TRBV5-4 and TRBJ2-7; TRBD1 aligns across 7 bases. V dropped 4 bases and J dropped 7; count of bases not matched to a gene: 8. CDR1 and CDR2 (germline): SGHNT, YYREEE (reference sequence). This CDR3 is 13 amino acids long. CDR3 loop: CASSPSGTEEQYF. Here the CDR3 DNA reads TGTGCCAGCAGCCCTTCCGGGACAGAGGAGCAGTACTTC.

There are a few counts of this clone. The chain joins TRBV7-9 to TRBJ1-6; no firm D call. The CDR3 consists of 12 residues. V lost 3 bases, J lost 14 bases, and 11 bases lay in between. The germline V gene has CDR1 SEHNR and CDR2 FQNEAQ (reference sequence). CDR3 region: CASSFAKEALHF. The CDR3 nucleotides are TGTGCCAGCAGCTTCGCGAAGGAGGCCCTCCACTTT.

V and J are TRBV7-2 and TRBJ1-2, with a tentative D call TRBD1 (5 bases). Germline V gene data show CDR1 as SGHTA and CDR2 as FQGNSA. The CDR3 has 15 amino acids. Trimming shortened V by 3 bases and J by 2 bases, and 13 bases separated the two germline ends. The CDR3 protein is CASSLSGDRNYGYTF. In DNA, the CDR3 is TGTGCCAGCAGCTTGAGCGGGGACCGGAACTATGGCTACACCTTC.

The rearrangement joins TRBV2 to TRBJ1-2; perhaps TRBD1 as D (6 bases). Trimming shortened V by 6 bases and J by 2 bases, and 16 bases separated the two germline ends. Germline V lookup: CDR1 SNHLY, CDR2 FYNNEI. The CDR3 has 15 amino acids. CDR3 bases: TGTGCCAGCAGCCAAACCGGGACAAGCAACTATGGCTACACCTTC. Translation gives CASSQTGTSNYGYTF. The variable domain in full, with the rest retrieved from reference TRBV2 and TRBJ1-2, is EPEVTQTPSHQVTQMGQEVILRCVPISNHLYFYWYRQILGQKVEFLVSFYNNEISEKSEIFDDQFSVERPDGSNFTLKIRSTKLEDSAMYFCASSQTGTSNYGYTFGSGTRLTVV.

V is TRBV10-3 and J is TRBJ2-3, with D uncertain. V gave up 3 bases and J gave up 6 bases, with 10 bases separating them. This CDR3 region has 13 residues. CDR1 is ENHRY and CDR2 is SYGVKD in the germline V gene. In DNA, the CDR3 is TGTGCCATCAGTGAAGGTCAGGTGGATACGCAGTATTTT. Protein: CAISEGQVDTQYF.

This chain joins TRBV4-3 and TRBJ2-2; tentatively, D is TRBD2 (5 bases). The CDR3 loop spans 17 amino acids. Germline V gives CDR1 LGHNA, CDR2 YSLEER. V was clipped by 0 bases and J by 6 bases, with 17 bases between them. CDR3 nucleotides: TGCGCCAGCAGCCAAGAAGGACGGGATAGGGCGTCCGGGGAGCTGTTTTTT. Its translation is CASSQEGRDRASGELFF.

The chain combines TRBV6-1 with TRBJ2-3; D remains ambiguous. This CDR3 has 14 residues. V was trimmed by 3 bases and J by 4 bases, leaving 11 bases between them. The germline V gene has CDR1 MNHNS and CDR2 SASEGT. CDR3 sequence: CASSDGRMPDTQYF. The CDR3 region has the DNA TGTGCCAGCAGTGACGGTCGAATGCCAGATACGCAGTATTTT.

The CDR3 protein is CASSAQQILGDEQFF. Written as DNA, the CDR3 is TGCGCCAGCAGCGCACAACAGATTTTAGGCGATGAGCAGTTCTTC. This sequence joins TRBV5-1 and TRBJ2-1; unclear D gene. The CDR3 runs 15 residues. V was clipped by 4 bases and J by 8 bases, with 19 bases between them. From germline, CDR1 is SGHRS and CDR2 YFSETQ.

J is TRBJ2-3 and V is TRBV6-5; 7 bases align to TRBD1. Germline lookup yields CDR1 MNHEY and CDR2 SVGAGI. Trimming removed 8 bases from V and 4 bases from J; junction bases left unmatched: 6. This CDR3 is 13 amino acids long. The CDR3 DNA reads as TGTGCCAGCCGACAGGGTGGCGCAGATACGCAGTATTTT. It yields the protein CASRQGGADTQYF.

The chain is built from TRBV7-8 and TRBJ2-7; 7 nucleotides agree with TRBD1. The CDR3 runs to 12 residues. CDR1 is SGHVS and CDR2 is FQNEAQ in the germline V gene. V lost 10 bases to trimming and J lost 0 bases; unmatched junction nucleotides: 3. In nucleotides, the CDR3 is TGTGCCATTCGGACAGGCTCCTACGAGCAGTACTTC. Translation: CAIRTGSYEQYF. Full variable domain (rest looked up from reference TRBV7-8 and TRBJ2-7): GAGVSQSPRYKVAKRGQDVALRCDPISGHVSLFWYQQALGQGPEFLTYFQNEAQLDKSGLPSDRFFAERPEGSVSTLKIQRTQQEDSAVYLCAIRTGSYEQYFGPGTRLTVT.

The chain couples TRBV10-3 to TRBJ2-7; 8 nucleotides match TRBD2. Germline CDR1 and CDR2: ENHRY and SYGVKD. The CDR3 loop spans 12 amino acids. The CDR3 DNA is TGTGCTACCGGGGGGGGTGAGTACGAGCAGTACTTC. It specifies CATGGGEYEQYF.

V usage is TRBV7-8 and J usage is TRBJ2-2; maybe TRBD1 (5 bases). V was shortened by 5 bases and J by 7 bases, with 17 bases between the two germline ends. This CDR3 has 15 residues. Looked up from germline, CDR1 is SGHVS and CDR2 is FQNEAQ. The CDR3 is CASSIIQGEIGELFF. CDR3 coding DNA: TGTGCCAGCAGCATAATACAAGGGGAAATCGGGGAGCTGTTTTTT.

The genes are TRBV5-1 and TRBJ1-3; D unresolved. Germline CDR1 reads SGHRS; CDR2 reads YFSETQ. The V end was cut by 4 bases, the J end by 0 bases, with 8 bases between. The CDR3 has 14 amino acids. DNA for the CDR3: TGCGCCAGCAGCCCCAGAACCTCTGGAAACACCATATATTTT. This codes for CASSPRTSGNTIYF.

V and J are TRBV5-1 and TRBJ2-3; TRBD1 matches 10 bases. V was clipped by 4 bases and J by 4 bases; unmatched bases: 3. CDR3 length: 14 amino acids. Germline CDR1 SGHRS, CDR2 YFSETQ. The CDR3 loop reads CASSTGTGADTQYF. For the CDR3, the DNA is TGCGCCAGCAGCACCGGGACAGGGGCAGATACGCAGTATTTT.